The 17 T cell receptor beta chains below were found in one sample sequenced in a study of shared clonotypes between healthy human individuals. The repertoire was sequenced with immunoSEQ multiplex PCR; TCRdb's copy has only in-frame clones and lacks some. The sample includes some 300,000 clones, more than 60% of them seen just once. Material for sequencing was memory CD4+ T cells sorted from blood. Described subset: CD45RA-negative fraction. Receptor source: a man younger than 40 in good health.

In regard to this clone: The same CDR3 is also encoded by other DNA sequences in this sample. The rearrangement uses TRBV6-1 and TRBJ2-7; 10 bases map to TRBD1. CDR1 is MNHNS, CDR2 SASEGT, per germline. The CDR3 extends over 15 amino acids. The V and J ends lost 6 bases and 4 bases, in that order; junction bases with no gene match: 9. Written as DNA, the CDR3 is TGTGCCAGCAGGTTCGCGGGACAGGGGTGGTACGAGCAGTACTTC. Protein: CASRFAGQGWYEQYF.

This chain joins TRBV7-2 and TRBJ1-6; D uncertain. Per germline, CDR1 SGHTA and CDR2 FQGNSA. V lost 5 bases and J lost 7, with 9 bases in between. The CDR3 contains 13 residues. The CDR3 loop reads CASSREGNSPLHF. CDR3 sequence (DNA): TGTGCCAGCAGCAGGGAAGGCAATTCACCCCTCCACTTT.

This clone was seen a handful of times. The chain is built from TRBV28 and TRBJ1-3, with D possibly matching TRBD1 (5 bases). With 8 bases removed from V and 1 base from J, the gap between germline ends came to 15 bases. CDR1 and CDR2 (germline): MDHEN, SYDVKM. The CDR3 consists of 15 residues. For the CDR3, the DNA is TGTGCCAGCGGGACTCCTTCTGGGTCTGGAAACACCATATATTTT. It translates to CASGTPSGSGNTIYF. The full variable domain, its missing parts supplied by reference TRBV28 and TRBJ1-3, is DVKVTQSSRYLVKRTGEKVFLECVQDMDHENMFWYRQDPGLGLRLIYFSYDVKMKEKGDIPEGYSVSREKKERFSLILESASTNQTSMYLCASGTPSGSGNTIYFGEGSWLTVV.

The chain combines TRBV11-3 with TRBJ2-3; 12 bases match TRBD2. The CDR3 runs to 17 residues. CDR1 is SGHNT, CDR2 YENEEA, per germline. The V segment lost 4 bases and the J segment 3 bases; nucleotides outside the gene matches: 8. The CDR3 DNA reads as TGTGCCAGCAGCTCTAGGACTAGCGGGACCACTACAGATACGCAGTATTTT. Amino acid sequence: CASSSRTSGTTTDTQYF.

This clone was picked up one time. The chain uses TRBV2 and TRBJ2-1, with D uncertain. Per the germline V gene, CDR1 is SNHLY and CDR2 is FYNNEI. CDR3 size: 12 residues. Trimming shortened V by 4 bases and J by 9 bases, and 10 bases separated the two germline ends. The CDR3 reads CASSASPGEQFF. The CDR3, as DNA: TGTGCCAGCAGTGCAAGCCCTGGTGAGCAGTTCTTC.

The rearrangement joins TRBV29-1 to TRBJ2-7; D is perhaps TRBD1 or TRBD2 (6 bases each). Per germline, CDR1 SQVTM and CDR2 ANQGSEA. The CDR3 length is 12 residues. V was cut by 4 bases and J by 2 bases, with 9 bases left in between. The DNA of the CDR3 is TGCAGCGTTGCGGAGGGGGCCTACGAGCAGTACTTC. Translated, it gives CSVAEGAYEQYF.

The chain recombines TRBV15 with TRBJ1-4; D is ambiguous. The V gene lost 2 bases and the J gene lost 7 bases, with 11 bases spanning the gap. Per germline, CDR1 LNHNV and CDR2 YYDKDF (reference sequence). The CDR3 covers 14 residues. This CDR3 is CATSRSLGSEKLFF. CDR3 nucleotide sequence: TGTGCCACCAGCAGATCCCTTGGGAGTGAAAAACTGTTTTTT.

V gene TRBV7-9 combines with J gene TRBJ1-1; weak D call: TRBD1 (5 bases). This CDR3 comprises 12 residues. Germline V gives CDR1 SEHNR, CDR2 FQNEAQ (reference sequence). Trimming took 8 bases from V and 1 from J, leaving 8 bases between them. CDR3 DNA: TGTGCCAGCCGGACACCGAACACTGAAGCTTTCTTT. Amino acid sequence: CASRTPNTEAFF.

V gene TRBV2 combines with J gene TRBJ1-4; 7 bases agree with TRBD1. The V segment lost 7 bases and the J segment 5 bases; nucleotides outside the gene matches: 7. Per germline, CDR1 SNHLY and CDR2 FYNNEI. This CDR3 contains 14 residues. CDR3 loop: CASNYRGENEKLFF. The CDR3 bases are TGTGCCAGCAATTACAGGGGCGAAAATGAAAAACTGTTTTTT.

This chain links TRBV19 with TRBJ2-1; no clear D. The V gene lost 0 bases and the J gene lost 9 bases, with 6 bases spanning the gap. The CDR3 length is 12 residues. Per the germline V gene, CDR1 is LNHDA and CDR2 is SQIVND (reference sequence). This CDR3 reads CASSIDGPEQFF. CDR3 sequence (DNA): TGTGCCAGTAGTATAGACGGGCCTGAGCAGTTCTTC.

V and J are TRBV14 and TRBJ2-7; D call uncertain. The CDR3 runs to 11 residues. Trimming removed 4 bases from V and 2 bases from J, with 3 bases in between. The germline CDR1 and CDR2 sequences are SGHDN and FVKESK. CDR3 coding DNA: TGTGCCAGCAGCCTCACCTACGAGCAGTACTTC. Protein product: CASSLTYEQYF.

This clone was seen just once. The gene calls are TRBV15 and TRBJ1-5; D not resolved. Germline V lookup: CDR1 LNHNV, CDR2 YYDKDF (reference sequence). The CDR3 spans 16 residues. V was trimmed by 0 bases and J by 3 bases, leaving 12 bases between them. Here the CDR3 DNA reads TGTGCCACCAGCAGAGAGAACGGCCACTACAATCAGCCCCAGCATTTT. It translates to CATSRENGHYNQPQHF.

The chain combines TRBV7-9 with TRBJ1-4; D remains unclear. With 8 bases removed from V and 4 bases from J, the gap between germline ends came to 14 bases. CDR3 length: 14 amino acids. Germline V gene data show CDR1 as SEHNR and CDR2 as FQNEAQ (reference sequence). The DNA of the CDR3 is TGTGCCAGCGATCTCAACAAGGATAATGAAAAACTGTTTTTT. Its protein product is CASDLNKDNEKLFF.

The V and J genes are TRBV5-1 and TRBJ2-5; 8 bases align to TRBD1. The CDR3 is 14 amino acids. CDR1 and CDR2 from the germline V gene are SGHRS and YFSETQ. Trimming at V came to 4 bases and at J to 6 bases, leaving 8 bases not matched to a gene. The CDR3 nucleotides read TGCGCCAGCAGCGTGGACAGGGCGGGAAAGACCCAGTACTTC. Its protein product is CASSVDRAGKTQYF.

The J gene is TRBJ1-2, the V gene TRBV6-6; D remains unclear. V dropped 4 bases and J dropped 0 bases, with 9 bases sitting between them. The germline gives CDR1 MNHNY, CDR2 SVGAGI (reference sequence). The length of the CDR3 is 14 residues. The DNA for the CDR3 is TGTGCCAGCAGTTCCGGACCAGCTAACTATGGCTACACCTTC. Encoded protein: CASSSGPANYGYTF.

The V gene is TRBV6-5, the J gene TRBJ2-7; possibly TRBD2 for D (6 bases). This CDR3 spans 12 amino acids. Between the trimmed V and J ends, which lost 5 bases and 4 bases, there was a span of 9 bases. The germline gives CDR1 MNHEY, CDR2 SVGAGI. The CDR3 coding sequence is TGTGCCAGCAGTAGAGGGACTTACGAGCAGTACTTC. It specifies CASSRGTYEQYF.

The chain joins TRBV5-4 to TRBJ1-1, with 7 bases matching TRBD1. CDR1 is SGHNT, CDR2 YYREEE, per germline (reference sequence). Germline trimming cut 4 bases from V and 2 bases from J; bases unmatched to any gene: 8. The CDR3 consists of 15 residues. The CDR3 is CASSGAGTANTEAFF. The CDR3 nucleotides read TGTGCCAGCAGCGGAGCCGGGACAGCTAACACTGAAGCTTTCTTT.